This passage covers 23 T cell receptor beta chains from one sample sequenced in a study of metastatic and nonmetastatic thyroid tumors. Patients underwent thyroid surgery, and none had received any treatment before it. MiXCR reprocessed the PCR reads for TCRdb. The data hold 30,000 to 45,000 clones, with roughly a quarter observed a single time. The sample was blood. The origin of the receptors is a female donor with papillary thyroid cancer or a benign thyroid nodule (not recorded which). Some clones in this sample may be carry-over from other donors' samples.

The V gene is TRBV20-1, the J gene TRBJ2-7; 8 bases line up with TRBD2. Germline values: CDR1 DFQATT, CDR2 SNEGSKA (reference sequence). V dropped 4 bases and J dropped 1; count of bases not matched to a gene: 3. The CDR3 sequence is 13 residues long. The CDR3 DNA sequence: TGCAGTGCTACTAGCGGGTGGTCCTACGAGCAGTACTTC. Translating gives CSATSGWSYEQYF.

The chain has TRBV4-1 and TRBJ2-1; tentative D call: TRBD2 (6 bases). The ends were cut back, 2 bases at V and 10 bases at J, with 21 bases in the middle. The germline CDR1 and CDR2 sequences are MGHRA and YSYEKL. This CDR3 has 16 amino acids. The DNA for the CDR3 is TGCGCCAGCAGCCAACAGGGTGTCGGGAGTGTTCACGAGCAGTTCTTC. Its protein product is CASSQQGVGSVHEQFF.

In its sample, this clone was seen a few times. The CDR3 here is CASSSGLAGPTDTQYF. CDR3 DNA: TGTGCCAGCAGCTCTGGACTAGCGGGGCCCACAGATACGCAGTATTTT. The V call is TRBV7-6, the J call TRBJ2-3, with 12 bases identical to TRBD2. Trimming cost V 4 bases and J 2 bases; bases outside gene matches: 4. Per germline, CDR1 SGHVS and CDR2 FNYEAQ. This CDR3 region has 16 residues.

At least ten counts were recorded for this clone. The V call is TRBV11-3, the J call TRBJ2-5; 8 bases are a match to TRBD1. Germline assignment: CDR1 SGHNT and CDR2 YENEEA. Trimming at V came to 5 bases and at J to 4 bases, leaving 9 bases not matched to a gene. The CDR3 spans 15 residues. For the CDR3, the DNA is TGTGCCAGCAGCACAAAATCAGGGGGCGCAGAGACCCAGTACTTC. As protein: CASSTKSGGAETQYF.

The rearrangement links TRBV18 to TRBJ2-1; 10 bases line up with TRBD2. CDR1 and CDR2 (germline): KGHSH, LQKENI. With V trimmed by 2 bases and J by 2 bases, 6 bases remained unmatched. The length of the CDR3 is 17 residues. CDR3 DNA sequence: TGTGCCAGCTCACCATTTAGCGGGGGGCAAACCTACAATGAGCAGTTCTTC. Translating gives CASSPFSGGQTYNEQFF.

This clone counts as medium-sized. The V call is TRBV6-2 or TRBV6-3, the J call TRBJ2-1; no firm D call. Germline V gene data show CDR1 as MNHEY and CDR2 as SVGEGT. The CDR3 is 16 amino acids. Deletions cut 5 bases from V and 3 bases from J, with 17 bases between. CDR3 amino acids: CASSDGSALNYNEQFF. CDR3 in DNA: TGTGCCAGCAGTGACGGATCCGCCCTAAACTACAATGAGCAGTTCTTC.

The sample holds a few counts of this clone. The CDR3 loop is CASSYLTSGSTGELFF. CDR3 nucleotide sequence: TGTGCCAGCAGTTACTTGACTAGCGGGAGCACCGGGGAGCTGTTTTTT. The chain carries TRBV6-5 and TRBJ2-2; 12 bases are a match to TRBD2. The trim removed 1 base at V and 4 bases at J, leaving 1 base unmatched. This CDR3 spans 16 amino acids. Germline V lookup: CDR1 MNHEY, CDR2 SVGAGI.

This chain joins TRBV12-3 or TRBV12-4 and TRBJ2-1; no reliable D call. V was cut by 1 base and J by 1 base, with 5 bases left in between. This CDR3 contains 14 residues. Written as DNA, the CDR3 is TGTGCCAGCAGTTTAGAGGGTTCCTACAATGAGCAGTTCTTC. Translation: CASSLEGSYNEQFF.

Points on this clone: The CDR3 carries no conserved terminal phenylalanine or tryptophan, so it likely arises from a read error. As DNA, the CDR3 is TGCAGCGGTCGCAGAGGTGGAGAGGACACTGAAGCTTTCCTT. It encodes CSGRRGGEDTEAFL. The chain uses TRBV29-1 and TRBJ1-1; D gene unclear. The length of the CDR3 is 14 residues. Between the trimmed V and J ends, which lost 7 bases and 3 bases, there was a span of 18 bases. Germline CDR1 reads SQVTM; CDR2 reads ANQGSEA.

A note on this clone: Its ends do not fully match the called genes, so a read error is possible. Here the CDR3 reads CSARPRVSGANVMTF. The CDR3 bases are TGCAGTGCTAGACCTCGGGTCTCTGGGGCCAACGTCATGACTTTC. V and J are TRBV20-1 and TRBJ2-6, with a possible D match to TRBD1 (5 bases). The V gene's germline CDR1 is DFQATT and CDR2 SNEGSKA (reference sequence). CDR3 length: 15 amino acids.

This clone has more than one count but fewer than ten. V is TRBV6-1 and J is TRBJ2-5, with a weak D call TRBD2 (6 bases). CDR1 is MNHNS, CDR2 SASEGT, per germline. V lost 10 bases and J 4 bases, leaving 16 bases between the germline ends. The CDR3 runs to 13 residues. The CDR3 spells CAISGSGGETQYF. The CDR3 DNA follows: TGTGCCATTAGCGGCTCGGGCGGAGAGACCCAGTACTTC.

Regarding this clone: Mismatch with germline at one junction end may stem from a read error. This chain joins TRBV6-2 or TRBV6-3 and TRBJ1-5; D gene ambiguous. From germline, CDR1 is MNHEY and CDR2 SVGEGT. The CDR3 is 15 residues long. CDR3 in amino acids: CVSIPTPSGNQPNHF. Here the CDR3 DNA reads TGTGTCAGCATCCCCACGCCTTCGGGCAATCAGCCCAACCATTTT.

This clone occurred many times. The chain links TRBV6-1 to TRBJ2-5; no clear D gene. The V and J ends lost 3 bases and 2 bases respectively, with 13 bases between them. Germline V gene sequence: CDR1 MNHNS, CDR2 SASEGT. This CDR3 is built from 15 residues. The CDR3 bases are TGTGCCAGCAGTGACCCGGGCGCCCGACAAGAGACCCAGTACTTC. Translating it yields CASSDPGARQETQYF.

J is TRBJ2-2 and V is TRBV28, with TRBD1 matching over 8 bases. The CDR3 is 15 residues long. V lost 5 bases and J lost 1; bases outside the gene matches: 3. Per germline, CDR1 MDHEN and CDR2 SYDVKM. For the CDR3, the DNA is TGTGCCAGCAGTGGAGGACAGGGGAACACCGGGGAGCTGTTTTTT. It specifies CASSGGQGNTGELFF.

This clone was seen repeatedly, ten times or more. The rearrangement joins TRBV20-1 to TRBJ2-5; 10 nucleotides align to TRBD2. Trimming cost V 3 bases and J 5 bases; bases outside gene matches: 3. The CDR3 runs to 13 residues. The germline V gene has CDR1 DFQATT and CDR2 SNEGSKA (reference sequence). DNA for the CDR3: TGCAGTGCTAGCCTAGCGGGGGCGGAGACCCAGTACTTC. Its translation is CSASLAGAETQYF.

This clone was detected many times. The J gene is TRBJ1-5, the V gene TRBV20-1; possible D gene TRBD1, 5 bases. The ends were cut back, 3 bases at V and 5 bases at J, with 14 bases in the middle. The CDR3 is 14 amino acids. Germline V lookup: CDR1 DFQATT, CDR2 SNEGSKA (reference sequence). The CDR3 bases are TGCAGTGCTAGTAGCGGCAGGGAGGATCAGCCCCAGCATTTT. Its protein product is CSASSGREDQPQHF.

This clone showed up just once. The chain joins TRBV7-8 to TRBJ1-1, with D hard to call. Germline assignment: CDR1 SGHVS and CDR2 FQNEAQ. The V end lost 7 bases, the J end lost 2 bases, and 11 bases lay between the germline ends. The CDR3 has 13 amino acids. CDR3 region: CASMWVRNTEAFF. In nucleotides, the CDR3 is TGTGCCAGCATGTGGGTGCGAAACACTGAAGCTTTCTTT.

This rearrangement joins TRBV6-1 to TRBJ2-7; 11 bases map to TRBD2. V lost 6 bases to trimming and J lost 5 bases; unmatched junction nucleotides: 9. Germline V gene lookup returns CDR1 MNHNS and CDR2 SASEGT. This CDR3 spans 15 amino acids. The CDR3, as DNA: TGTGCCAGCAGACGCAAACTAGCGGGAGACCACGAGCAGTACTTC. Translating it yields CASRRKLAGDHEQYF.

This clone has a count of ten or more. V gene TRBV27 combines with J gene TRBJ1-4, with D possibly matching TRBD1 (6 bases). CDR3 length: 13 residues. CDR1 MNHEY and CDR2 SMNVEV come from the germline V gene (reference sequence). V lost 6 bases to trimming and J lost 7 bases, with 12 bases between them. DNA for the CDR3: TGTGCCAGCAGGAGAAACAGGGCTGAAAAACTGTTTTTT. This encodes CASRRNRAEKLFF.

The chain recombines TRBV11-2 with TRBJ2-7; D may be TRBD1 (7 bases). This CDR3 is built from 18 residues. V was shortened by 4 bases and J by 5 bases, with 27 bases between the two germline ends. Germline CDR1 SGHAT, CDR2 FQNNGV. Written as DNA, the CDR3 is TGTGCCAGCAGCTCAGGGGGGCGTAACTCGCAGGGGAGGAACGAGCAGTACTTC. Amino acid sequence: CASSSGGRNSQGRNEQYF. The whole variable domain, remainder taken from reference TRBV11-2 and TRBJ2-7, is EAGVAQSPRYKIIEKRQSVAFWCNPISGHATLYWYQQILGQGPKLLIQFQNNGVVDDSQLPKDRFSAERLKGVDSTLKIQPAKLEDSAVYLCASSSGGRNSQGRNEQYFGPGTRLTVT.

In DNA form, the CDR3 reads TGCAGTGCTAGAGTGGACGGGAGGGCGGGTTACGAGCAGTACTTC. Residues: CSARVDGRAGYEQYF. The chain uses TRBV20-1 and TRBJ2-7; TRBD2 matches at 8 bases. Germline values: CDR1 DFQATT, CDR2 SNEGSKA (reference sequence). The CDR3 totals 15 residues. V was pared by 1 base and J by 4 bases, with 9 bases of the junction left unmatched.

In this sample, this clone turned up a few times. One junction end does not reproduce the germline sequence, and a read error may be involved. The chain uses TRBV6-2 or TRBV6-3 and TRBJ2-3, with D tentatively TRBD1 (6 bases). Germline V gives CDR1 MNHEY, CDR2 SVGEGT. CDR3 length equals 16 residues. The CDR3 coding sequence is TGTGCCAGCACCTCTGGACAGCGTTTAGGTACAGATACTCAGTATTTT. This gives the protein CASTSGQRLGTDTQYF.

The chain is built from TRBV19 and TRBJ2-3, with D possibly called TRBD1 or TRBD2 (5 bases each). The CDR3 extends over 16 amino acids. Germline CDR1 is LNHDA and CDR2 is SQIVND (reference sequence). V lost 2 bases, J lost 2 bases, and 14 bases lay in between. The CDR3 reads CASSIRGVGSTDTQYF. DNA of the CDR3: TGTGCCAGTAGTATAAGGGGAGTCGGCTCCACAGATACGCAGTATTTT.